The 17 T cell receptor beta chains below come from one sample, sequenced in a study of blood T cell repertoires in COVID-19. Clones were read by immunoSEQ multiplex PCR, and TCRdb kept only the in-frame ones, dropping some. The repertoire holds 110,000 to 150,000 clones, with 88% as singletons. The sequencing input was peripheral blood. The receptor source for this set is a man aged 50 or older with active or convalescent COVID-19.

In this sample, this clone turned up once. This CDR3 is also generated by other DNA sequences in the sample. The chain joins TRBV7-9 to TRBJ2-7; a possible D gene is TRBD2 (5 bases). V was clipped by 3 bases and J by 4 bases, with 13 bases between them. CDR3 length equals 14 residues. Germline V gene sequence: CDR1 SEHNR, CDR2 FQNEAQ (reference sequence). DNA of the CDR3: TGTGCCAGCAGCTTGGACCCTGGAGGTTACGAGCAGTACTTC. Translating gives CASSLDPGGYEQYF.

The chain joins TRBV11-2 to TRBJ1-2; D unclear. CDR1 and CDR2 from the germline V gene are SGHAT and FQNNGV. The CDR3 consists of 14 residues. The ends were cut back, 9 bases at V and 0 bases at J, with 14 bases in the middle. This CDR3 reads CARLDGRSNYGYTF. DNA for the CDR3: TGTGCCAGACTGGACGGGAGATCTAACTATGGCTACACCTTC.

On this clone: The sample carries other DNA sequences with the same CDR3. The chain employs TRBV9 and TRBJ1-3; no firm D call. CDR1 and CDR2 (germline): SGDLS, YYNGEE. With 2 bases removed from V and 4 bases from J, the gap between germline ends came to 7 bases. The CDR3 extends over 13 amino acids. CDR3 protein: CASSVAGGNTIYF. In nucleotides, the CDR3 is TGTGCCAGCAGCGTCGCGGGGGGAAACACCATATATTTT. The complete variable domain, with remaining parts taken from reference TRBV9 and TRBJ1-3, reads DSGVTQTPKHLITATGQRVTLRCSPRSGDLSVYWYQQSLDQGLQFLIQYYNGEERAKGNILERFSAQQFPDLHSELNLSSLELGDSALYFCASSVAGGNTIYFGEGSWLTVV.

The count of this clone is one. This rearrangement joins TRBV7-2 to TRBJ1-6; perhaps TRBD1 as D (6 bases). Germline V gene data show CDR1 as SGHTA and CDR2 as FQGNSA. V lost 5 bases and J lost 7, with 18 bases in between. This CDR3 has 16 amino acids. The CDR3 spells CASSLDGGAVNSPLHF. In nucleotides, the CDR3 is TGTGCCAGCAGCCTGGATGGGGGGGCAGTCAATTCACCCCTCCACTTT.

The chain has TRBV10-1 and TRBJ2-5; 10 bases align to TRBD2. V lost 0 bases, J lost 2 bases, and 9 bases stayed unmatched. The CDR3 covers 18 residues. The germline V gene encodes CDR1 WNHNN and CDR2 SYGVQD (reference sequence). CDR3 loop: CASSESRETSGLQETQYF. The DNA for the CDR3 is TGCGCCAGCAGTGAGTCGAGGGAGACTAGCGGGCTTCAAGAGACCCAGTACTTC.

This clone has a single count. The V and J genes are TRBV6-5 and TRBJ2-1, with 7 bases matching TRBD1. CDR3 length: 15 amino acids. Germline trimming cut 6 bases from V and 0 bases from J; bases unmatched to any gene: 5. Germline CDR1 reads MNHEY; CDR2 reads SVGAGI. CDR3 nucleotide sequence: TGTGCCAGCAGAAACCACAGGGGCTCCTACAATGAGCAGTTCTTC. Its protein is CASRNHRGSYNEQFF.

The chain is built from TRBV9 and TRBJ2-5; 7 bases are shared with TRBD1. Losses at the gene ends were 6 bases for V and 2 bases for J; bases not matched to a gene: 4. The germline CDR1 and CDR2 sequences are SGDLS and YYNGEE. The CDR3 length is 13 residues. The chain's CDR3 is CASNRDRQETQYF. CDR3 DNA: TGTGCCAGCAACCGGGACAGACAAGAGACCCAGTACTTC.

This sequence joins TRBV10-3 and TRBJ1-2; weak D call: TRBD1 (6 bases). The CDR3 extends over 16 amino acids. With 2 bases removed from V and 2 bases from J, the gap between germline ends came to 15 bases. The germline CDR1 and CDR2 sequences are ENHRY and SYGVKD. The CDR3 DNA follows: TGTGCCATCAGTGAGACAGGGAAAGAGGTGAACTATGGCTACACCTTC. Its translation: CAISETGKEVNYGYTF.

The chain combines TRBV5-1 with TRBJ2-2; 7 bases line up with TRBD1. This CDR3 has 15 residues. Germline V gives CDR1 SGHRS, CDR2 YFSETQ. Trimming cost V 4 bases and J 1 base; bases outside gene matches: 4. CDR3 bases: TGCGCCAGCAGCCCTGGACAGGTGAACACCGGGGAGCTGTTTTTT. This sequence encodes CASSPGQVNTGELFF.

This chain connects TRBV6-5 to TRBJ2-7; 7 bases match TRBD1. The germline V gene encodes CDR1 MNHEY and CDR2 SVGAGI. The CDR3 has 16 amino acids. Trimming cost V 1 base and J 6 bases; bases outside gene matches: 12. CDR3 nucleotides: TGTGCCAGCAGTTACTTAGGACGAGCAGAGGGGGCCGAGCAGTACTTC. It is translated as CASSYLGRAEGAEQYF.

The chain uses TRBV3-1 (or the pseudogene TRBV3-2) and TRBJ2-3; TRBD1 matches at 7 bases. CDR3 length equals 15 residues. V lost 2 bases, J lost 0 bases, and 2 bases stayed unmatched. Germline CDR1 reads LGHDT; CDR2 reads YNNKEL (reference sequence). CDR3 DNA sequence: TGTGCCAGCAGCCAATCGGGACAGAGCACAGATACGCAGTATTTT. This encodes CASSQSGQSTDTQYF.

The genes are TRBV27 and TRBJ2-6; D remains ambiguous. V was cut by 10 bases and J by 0 bases, with 7 bases left in between. In germline, CDR1 is MNHEY, CDR2 SMNVEV (reference sequence). CDR3 size: 13 residues. The CDR3 reads CAIRSSGANVLTF. As DNA, the CDR3 is TGTGCCATCAGGAGCTCTGGGGCCAACGTCCTGACTTTC.

V is TRBV24-1 and J is TRBJ2-1, with 10 bases matching TRBD1. The V and J ends lost 7 bases and 9 bases, in that order; junction bases with no gene match: 8. Germline loops: CDR1 KGHDR, CDR2 SFDVKD. The CDR3 extends over 14 amino acids. CDR3: CATSMGQGSGEQFF. In DNA, the CDR3 is TGTGCCACCAGCATGGGACAGGGGTCGGGTGAGCAGTTCTTC.

The gene calls are TRBV30 and TRBJ2-7, with 8 positions matching TRBD1. Trimming cost V 3 bases and J 5 bases; bases outside gene matches: 9. The germline gives CDR1 GTSNPN, CDR2 SVGIG (reference sequence). The CDR3 is 14 residues long. CDR3 loop: CAWRRTGISHEQYF. CDR3 in DNA: TGTGCCTGGAGAAGGACAGGGATTAGCCACGAGCAGTACTTC.

The count of this clone is one. CDR3 residues: CASSEFSGQGNTGELFF. DNA of the CDR3: TGTGCCAGCAGTGAATTTTCGGGACAGGGGAACACCGGGGAGCTGTTTTTT. The chain links TRBV25-1 to TRBJ2-2; TRBD1 agrees at 9 bases. Germline V lookup: CDR1 MGHDK, CDR2 SYGVNS. The CDR3 consists of 17 residues. Germline trimming cut 1 base from V and 1 base from J; bases unmatched to any gene: 4. Together with reference TRBV25-1 and TRBJ2-2, the CDR3 gives the full variable domain: EADIYQTPRYLVIGTGKKITLECSQTMGHDKMYWYQQDPGMELHLIHYSYGVNSTEKGDLSSESTVSRIRTEHFPLTLESARPSHTSQYLCASSEFSGQGNTGELFFGEGSRLTVL.

V gene TRBV18 combines with J gene TRBJ1-1; possibly TRBD1 for D (6 bases). Germline values: CDR1 KGHSH, CDR2 LQKENI. The ends were cut back, 8 bases at V and 0 bases at J, with 10 bases in the middle. CDR3 size: 13 residues. The CDR3 protein is CASQGQMNTEAFF. The DNA for the CDR3 is TGTGCCAGCCAGGGACAAATGAACACTGAAGCTTTCTTT.

The gene calls are TRBV5-4 and TRBJ2-7; D uncertain. With 0 bases removed from V and 6 bases from J, the gap between germline ends came to 13 bases. This CDR3 region has 14 residues. CDR1 SGHNT and CDR2 YYREEE come from the germline V gene (reference sequence). The CDR3, as DNA: TGTGCCAGCAGCTTGGGCGCACCCGGCGGCGAGCAGTACTTC. Its protein product is CASSLGAPGGEQYF.